This T cell receptor (beta chain) appears in the sequencing data of a study of blood T cells in healthy people across ages. A remark on this clonotype: Its target is not known.

Combining a sample-barcoded 5' primer with a J-beta primer mix, a second PCR ran for roughly 6 to 11 cycles. TCRdb redid the calling of the 5' RACE reads with MiXCR, one entry per CDR3 protein. The data contain hundreds of thousands of distinct CDR3 sequences, less than 40% of them singletons. The study, taken as a whole, reports: Both naive CD4+ cell counts and diversity were greater in long-lived donors than in aged donors. Leaving the PBMCs unsorted stopped any conclusive comparison of naive versus antigen-experienced cells.

The donors, all healthy, were Caucasians living in Russia, aged about 6 to 90. This TCR derives from a woman of 80 years or more in good health. The source material was blood.

The CDR3 here is CASSFFQGARTGELFF. CDR3 DNA: TGTGCCAGCAGTTTTTTCCAGGGGGCGCGTACCGGGGAGCTGTTTTTT. The chain combines TRBV12-3 or TRBV12-4 with TRBJ2-2; 8 nucleotides line up with TRBD1. The CDR3 has 16 residues. After removal of 3 bases from V and 5 bases from J, the junction contained 8 bases not matched to a gene.